The next 20 T cell receptor beta chains were all read from a single sample in a study of OX40 agonist ivuxolimab in advanced cancers. Sequencing used immunoSEQ multiplex PCR; TCRdb keeps in-frame clones, though not all of them. The sample lists some 84,000 clones; nearly 90% were seen once. The sequenced sample was CD4+ or CD8+ T cells sorted from blood, obtained in a trial of the OX40 agonist ivuxolimab. The receptors were gathered from an adult with an advanced solid tumor such as melanoma, head and neck, liver or kidney cancer.

This clone was observed a single time. This chain connects TRBV5-5 to TRBJ1-1, with D uncertain. Trimming took 4 bases from V and 0 from J, leaving 10 bases between them. The CDR3 totals 14 residues. The germline V gene has CDR1 SGHKS and CDR2 YYEKEE (reference sequence). The CDR3 reads CASSRTAVNTEAFF. The CDR3 region has the DNA TGTGCCAGCAGCAGGACGGCTGTGAACACTGAAGCTTTCTTT.

The chain employs TRBV29-1 and TRBJ2-1; 7 bases fit TRBD2. V gave up 6 bases and J gave up 4 bases; unmatched junction bases: 12. This CDR3 contains 15 residues. Germline values: CDR1 SQVTM, CDR2 ANQGSEA. Here the CDR3 reads CSVRRERESYNEQFF. The CDR3, as DNA: TGCAGCGTCCGCCGTGAGCGGGAAAGTTACAATGAGCAGTTCTTC.

The CDR3, as DNA: TGTGCCAGCAGCCCGGGACAGTGGAACACTGAAGCTTTCTTT. Residues: CASSPGQWNTEAFF. The chain uses TRBV6-1 and TRBJ1-1, with TRBD1 identical over 7 bases. Germline lookup yields CDR1 MNHNS and CDR2 SASEGT. J was trimmed by 1 base and V by 6 bases; bases with no gene match: 5. The CDR3 has 14 amino acids.

Turning to this clone: At one of its ends the junction is not consistent with the germline gene, which may arise from a read error. CDR3: CVSSTVGQHPETQYF. CDR3 nucleotide sequence: TGTGTCAGCAGTACCGTCGGACAGCACCCAGAGACCCAGTACTTC. The V and J genes are TRBV6-5 and TRBJ2-5, with D perhaps TRBD1 (6 bases). CDR3 length equals 15 residues. Per the germline V gene, CDR1 is MNHEY and CDR2 is SVGAGI.

By share, this clone counts as medium-sized. V usage is TRBV5-5 and J usage is TRBJ1-5; 9 bases map to TRBD1. J gave up 5 bases and V 4 bases, and 7 bases lay outside the gene matches. Germline CDR1 and CDR2: SGHKS and YYEKEE (reference sequence). The CDR3 sequence is 15 residues long. CDR3 protein: CASSGAQGAYQPQHF. CDR3 coding DNA: TGTGCCAGCAGCGGAGCACAGGGGGCCTATCAGCCCCAGCATTTT.

V is TRBV6-1 and J is TRBJ2-7, with 8 bases aligning to TRBD1. The germline CDR1 and CDR2 sequences are MNHNS and SASEGT. The J segment lost 6 bases and the V segment lost 6 bases, leaving 7 bases of the junction unmatched. The CDR3 is made up of 13 amino acids. In DNA form, the CDR3 reads TGTGCCAGCAGCGTGGACAGGGTGGGCGAGCAGTACGTC. Amino acids: CASSVDRVGEQYV.

The chain uses TRBV28 and TRBJ1-2, with TRBD1 identical over 8 bases. Germline CDR1 is MDHEN and CDR2 is SYDVKM. The V segment lost 6 bases and the J segment 5 bases; nucleotides outside the gene matches: 17. There are 17 residues in the CDR3. In DNA, the CDR3 is TGTGCCAGCAGCCGGAGTTGGTCAGGGGGCCTTCAGTATGGCTACACCTTC. Translated, it gives CASSRSWSGGLQYGYTF.

The chain recombines TRBV10-3 with TRBJ2-7; 10 nucleotides agree with TRBD1. The junction had 11 bases not matched to a gene; V was cut back by 8 bases and J by 1 base. The CDR3 extends over 16 amino acids. The germline gives CDR1 ENHRY, CDR2 SYGVKD. The CDR3 nucleotides read TGTGCCATCCAGGGGGGTTCGGGACAGGGGTCCTACGAGCAGTACTTC. Residues: CAIQGGSGQGSYEQYF.

In DNA, the CDR3 is TGTGCCAGCAGCTTGAGGGACATCCGCTCTGGGGCCAACGTCCTGACTTTC. Its translation is CASSLRDIRSGANVLTF. The J gene is TRBJ2-6, the V gene TRBV5-6, with a tentative D call TRBD1 (6 bases). From germline, CDR1 is SGHDT and CDR2 YYEEEE. CDR3 size: 17 residues. V lost 1 base, J lost 0 bases, and 11 bases lay in between.

This chain uses TRBV5-1 with TRBJ2-1, with 7 bases matching TRBD2. The CDR3 has 19 amino acids. From germline, CDR1 is SGHRS and CDR2 YFSETQ. V dropped 4 bases and J dropped 5; count of bases not matched to a gene: 21. The CDR3 nucleotides read TGCGCCAGCAGCCTCCTCCCGGGCGCGTGGGCTAGCGGAAACAATGAGCAGTTCTTC. This translates into CASSLLPGAWASGNNEQFF.

V is TRBV5-1 and J is TRBJ1-2; possibly TRBD1 for D (5 bases). CDR3 size: 15 residues. Trimming removed 4 bases at V and 4 bases at J, with 17 bases between. Looked up from germline, CDR1 is SGHRS and CDR2 is YFSETQ. In DNA form, the CDR3 reads TGCGCCAGCAGCGCACGGACGAGGGGCGGCTATGGCTACACCTTC. The encoded protein is CASSARTRGGYGYTF.

V gene TRBV27 combines with J gene TRBJ1-5; D is ambiguous. Trimming pared 2 bases from V and 4 bases from J, leaving 6 bases between. CDR3 size: 13 residues. Germline V gene lookup returns CDR1 MNHEY and CDR2 SMNVEV (reference sequence). The CDR3 nucleotides are TGTGCCAGCAGTTTACTGGGGAATCAGCCCCAGCATTTT. This codes for CASSLLGNQPQHF.

This sequence joins TRBV29-1 and TRBJ2-1, with a tentative D call TRBD1 (5 bases). CDR3 size: 14 residues. V lost 6 bases, J lost 5 bases, and 17 bases lay in between. Germline V gene sequence: CDR1 SQVTM, CDR2 ANQGSEA. The CDR3 spells CSVTTGDPHNEQFF. The CDR3 DNA sequence: TGCAGCGTCACTACAGGAGACCCCCACAATGAGCAGTTCTTC.

The genes are TRBV5-1 and TRBJ2-7; possible D gene TRBD1, 6 bases. Trimming cost V 3 bases and J 3 bases, with 13 bases left between them. The V gene's germline CDR1 is SGHRS and CDR2 YFSETQ. The CDR3 is made up of 14 amino acids. CDR3 sequence: CASSSSGTSYEQYF. Here the CDR3 DNA reads TGCGCCAGCAGCTCATCCGGGACAAGCTACGAGCAGTACTTC.

The chain recombines TRBV5-4 with TRBJ2-7, with TRBD1 matching 8 bases. This CDR3 has 14 residues. V lost 4 bases to trimming and J lost 2 bases; unmatched junction nucleotides: 5. CDR1 and CDR2 (germline): SGHNT, YYREEE (reference sequence). In DNA, the CDR3 is TGTGCCAGCAGCCGAGACAGGGGACCCTACGAGCAGTACGTC. Residues: CASSRDRGPYEQYV.

J is TRBJ2-4 and V is TRBV9; 8 bases fit TRBD2. Per germline, CDR1 SGDLS and CDR2 YYNGEE. The CDR3 is 18 amino acids. J lost 2 bases, V lost 2 bases, and 12 bases had no gene match. The DNA for the CDR3 is TGTGCCAGCAGCGTCAAGAGCGGGAGCGAGACCACCAAAAACATTCAGTACTTC. Residues: CASSVKSGSETTKNIQYF.

The rearrangement joins TRBV10-3 to TRBJ1-6; possibly TRBD1 for D (6 bases). The V end lost 10 bases, the J end lost 7 bases, and 14 bases lay between the germline ends. The CDR3 is 13 amino acids. Per the germline V gene, CDR1 is ENHRY and CDR2 is SYGVKD. In DNA, the CDR3 is TGTGCCAGGCGGACAGATTTAAATTCACCCCTCCACTTT. This encodes CARRTDLNSPLHF.

Written as DNA, the CDR3 is TGTGCCAGCAGTTTGTCTGGACTAGCGGCCGGGGAGCTGTTTTTT. Its protein product is CASSLSGLAAGELFF. The chain employs TRBV27 and TRBJ2-2; TRBD2 matches 10 bases. This CDR3 is built from 15 residues. V was clipped by 3 bases and J by 6 bases; unmatched bases: 4. Germline values: CDR1 MNHEY, CDR2 SMNVEV (reference sequence).

The chain combines TRBV7-2 with TRBJ1-2, with 7 bases that match TRBD1. Per germline, CDR1 SGHTA and CDR2 FQGNSA. After removal of 5 bases from V and 13 bases from J, the junction contained 10 bases not matched to a gene. The CDR3 spans 12 residues. CDR3 sequence: CASSPRQGGGTF. CDR3 DNA sequence: TGTGCCAGCAGCCCACGACAGGGCGGGGGCACCTTC. Together with reference TRBV7-2 and TRBJ1-2, the CDR3 gives the full variable domain: GAGVSQSPSNKVTEKGKDVELRCDPISGHTALYWYRQSLGQGLEFLIYFQGNSAPDKSGLPSDRFSAERTGGSVSTLTIQRTQQEDSAVYLCASSPRQGGGTFGSGTRLTVV.

The V call is TRBV9, the J call TRBJ1-1; 7 bases are a match to TRBD1. V lost 4 bases to trimming and J lost 10 bases; unmatched junction nucleotides: 13. The CDR3 consists of 14 residues. In germline, CDR1 is SGDLS, CDR2 YYNGEE. CDR3 sequence: CASSRDSRVGGAFF. The DNA for the CDR3 is TGTGCCAGCAGCCGGGACAGTCGGGTTGGTGGAGCTTTCTTT.